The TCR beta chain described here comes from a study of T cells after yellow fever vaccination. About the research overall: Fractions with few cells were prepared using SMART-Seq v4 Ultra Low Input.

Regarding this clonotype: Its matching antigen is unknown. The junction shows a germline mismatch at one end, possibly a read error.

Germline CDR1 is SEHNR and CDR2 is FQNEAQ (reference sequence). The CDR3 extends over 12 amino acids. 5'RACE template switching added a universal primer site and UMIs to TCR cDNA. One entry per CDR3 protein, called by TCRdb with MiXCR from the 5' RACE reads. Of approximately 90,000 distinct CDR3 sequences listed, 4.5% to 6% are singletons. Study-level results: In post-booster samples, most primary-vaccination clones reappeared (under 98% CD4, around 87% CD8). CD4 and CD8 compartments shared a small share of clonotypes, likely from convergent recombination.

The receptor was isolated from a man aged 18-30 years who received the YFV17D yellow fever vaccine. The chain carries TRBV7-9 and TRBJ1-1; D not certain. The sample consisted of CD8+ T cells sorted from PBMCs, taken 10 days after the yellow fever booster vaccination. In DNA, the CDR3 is TGTGCCAGCAGCGTTGGAGGTATGAAGGCGGTATTT. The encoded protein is CASSVGGMKAVF.